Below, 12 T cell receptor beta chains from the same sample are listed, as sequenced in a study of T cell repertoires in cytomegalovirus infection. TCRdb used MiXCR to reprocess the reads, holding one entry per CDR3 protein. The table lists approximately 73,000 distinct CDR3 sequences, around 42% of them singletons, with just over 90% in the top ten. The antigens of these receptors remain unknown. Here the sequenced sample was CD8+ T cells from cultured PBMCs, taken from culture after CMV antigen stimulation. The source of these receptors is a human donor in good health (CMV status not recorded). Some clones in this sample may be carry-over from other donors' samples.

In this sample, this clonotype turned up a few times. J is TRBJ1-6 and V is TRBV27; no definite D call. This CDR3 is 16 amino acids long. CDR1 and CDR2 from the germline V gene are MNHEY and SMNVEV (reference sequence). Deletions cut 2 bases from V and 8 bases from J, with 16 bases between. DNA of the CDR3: TGTGCCAGCAGTTTAGGGAATGACGCCTGGCATTCACCCCTCCACTTT. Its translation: CASSLGNDAWHSPLHF.

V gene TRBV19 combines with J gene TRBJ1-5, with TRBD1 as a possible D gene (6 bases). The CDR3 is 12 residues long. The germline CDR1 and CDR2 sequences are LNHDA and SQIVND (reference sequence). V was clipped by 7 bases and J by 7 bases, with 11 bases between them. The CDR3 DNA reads TGTGCCAGTAACCAGGGGTTGCAGCCCCAGCATTTT. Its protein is CASNQGLQPQHF.

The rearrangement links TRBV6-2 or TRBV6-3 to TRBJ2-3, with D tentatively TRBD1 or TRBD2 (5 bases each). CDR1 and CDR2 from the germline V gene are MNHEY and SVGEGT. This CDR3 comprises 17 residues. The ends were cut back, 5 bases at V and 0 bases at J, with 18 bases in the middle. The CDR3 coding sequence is TGTGCCAGCAGTAAAGCCCATGGGGCGGGTAGCACAGATACGCAGTATTTT. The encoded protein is CASSKAHGAGSTDTQYF.

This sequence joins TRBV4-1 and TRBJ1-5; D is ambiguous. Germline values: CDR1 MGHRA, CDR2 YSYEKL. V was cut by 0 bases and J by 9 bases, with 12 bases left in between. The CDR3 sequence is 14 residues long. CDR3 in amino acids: CASSQDFFGPPQHF. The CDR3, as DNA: TGCGCCAGCAGCCAAGATTTCTTCGGCCCGCCCCAGCATTTT.

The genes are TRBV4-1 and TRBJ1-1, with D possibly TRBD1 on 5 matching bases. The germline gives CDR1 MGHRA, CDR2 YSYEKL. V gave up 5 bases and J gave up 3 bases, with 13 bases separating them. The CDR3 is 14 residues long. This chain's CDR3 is CASSLRPGDTEAFF. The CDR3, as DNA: TGCGCCAGCAGCTTACGCCCGGGGGACACTGAAGCTTTCTTT.

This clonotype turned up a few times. This chain's CDR3 is CASSPSLAGTYEQYF. The CDR3 DNA reads as TGTGCCAGCAGCCCCAGCCTTGCCGGTACCTACGAGCAGTACTTC. The rearrangement links TRBV27 to TRBJ2-7; the D is unclear. Between the trimmed V and J ends, which lost 6 bases and 2 bases, there was a span of 17 bases. This CDR3 comprises 15 residues. Germline CDR1 MNHEY, CDR2 SMNVEV (reference sequence).

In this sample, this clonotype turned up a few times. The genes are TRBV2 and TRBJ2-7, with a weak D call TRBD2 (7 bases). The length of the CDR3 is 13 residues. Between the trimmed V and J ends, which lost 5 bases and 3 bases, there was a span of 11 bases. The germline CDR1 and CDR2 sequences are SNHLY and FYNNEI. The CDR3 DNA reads TGTGCCAGCAGTCGGGGGGCCGACTACGAGCAGTACTTC. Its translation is CASSRGADYEQYF.

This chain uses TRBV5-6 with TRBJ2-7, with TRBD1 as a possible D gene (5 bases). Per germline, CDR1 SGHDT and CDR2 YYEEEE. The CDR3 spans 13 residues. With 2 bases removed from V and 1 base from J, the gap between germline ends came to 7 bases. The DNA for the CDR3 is TGTGCCAGCAGCTTTCAGGGTTCCTACGAGCAGTACTTC. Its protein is CASSFQGSYEQYF.

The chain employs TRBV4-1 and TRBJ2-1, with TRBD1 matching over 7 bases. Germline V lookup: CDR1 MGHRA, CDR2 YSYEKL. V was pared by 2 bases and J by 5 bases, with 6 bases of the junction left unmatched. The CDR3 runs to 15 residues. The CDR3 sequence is CASSQRQGWDNEQFF. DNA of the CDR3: TGCGCCAGCAGCCAACGACAGGGTTGGGACAATGAGCAGTTCTTC.

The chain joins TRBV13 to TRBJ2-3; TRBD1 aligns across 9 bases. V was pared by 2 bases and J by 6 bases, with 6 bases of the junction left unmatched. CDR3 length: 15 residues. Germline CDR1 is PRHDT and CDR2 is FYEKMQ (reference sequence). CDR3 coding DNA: TGTGCCAGCAGCTTAACCGGGACAGGGTTGGATACGCAGTATTTT. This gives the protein CASSLTGTGLDTQYF.

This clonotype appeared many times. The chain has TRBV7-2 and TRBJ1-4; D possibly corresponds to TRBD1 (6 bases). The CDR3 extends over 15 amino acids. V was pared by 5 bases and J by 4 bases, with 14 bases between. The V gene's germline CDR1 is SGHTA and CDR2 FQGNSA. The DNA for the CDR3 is TGTGCCAGCAGCGTATACGGACAGAGTAATGAAAAACTGTTTTTT. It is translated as CASSVYGQSNEKLFF.

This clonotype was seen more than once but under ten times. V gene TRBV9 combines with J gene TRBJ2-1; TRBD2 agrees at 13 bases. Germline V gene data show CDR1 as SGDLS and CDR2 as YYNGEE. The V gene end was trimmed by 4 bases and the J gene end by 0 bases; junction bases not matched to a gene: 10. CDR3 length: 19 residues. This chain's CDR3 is CASSSPGLAGTSSYNEQFF. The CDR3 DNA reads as TGTGCCAGCAGCTCTCCGGGACTAGCGGGGACGAGCTCCTACAATGAGCAGTTCTTC.